This is a list of T cell receptor beta chains from one sample in a study of cytomegalovirus exposure and HLA in healthy donors. Using immunoSEQ multiplex PCR, the repertoire was profiled, and TCRdb retains in-frame clones only, with some absent. The sample consists of roughly 140,000 clones, roughly 82% of them appearing once. Sequenced input: PBMCs. Every receptor here comes from a male donor in good health and CMV-seronegative. CDR3s include the opening cysteine and the closing phenylalanine or tryptophan. A D gene is named only where the DNA matches it firmly. The listing skips clone size in some rows; elsewhere it reads once, few, many or a size class.

v_call,d_call,clone_size,j_call,cdr3_nt,cdr3_aa
TRBV4-2,TRBD2,NA,TRBJ2-1,TGTGCCAGCAGCCAAAAATTTACTAGCGGGGGGAACAAAGAGCAGTTCTTC,CASSQKFTSGGNKEQFF
TRBV7-6,TRBD2,NA,TRBJ2-7,TGTGCCAGCAGCTTAGTCCGGACTAGCGGTCCCAGCTCCTACGAGCAGTACTTC,CASSLVRTSGPSSYEQYF
TRBV2,NA,once,TRBJ1-5,TGTGCCAGCAGTGTACTAGAGGGAGGTCAGCCCCAGCATTTT,CASSVLEGGQPQHF
TRBV25-1,TRBD2,NA,TRBJ2-5,TGTGCCAGCAGTGAATATCTGGGACTAGCGGGGGAAGAGACCCAGTACTTC,CASSEYLGLAGEETQYF
TRBV15,NA,NA,TRBJ1-4,TGTGCCACCAAGAGAAGAATGGGACAAATTAATGAAAAACTGTTTTTT,CATKRRMGQINEKLFF
TRBV6-6,NA,NA,TRBJ1-5,TGTGCCAGCAGTCCCCGGCGACAGAGTCAGCCCCAGCATTTT,CASSPRRQSQPQHF
TRBV7-3,NA,NA,TRBJ2-1,TGTGCCAGCAGCCGCGCCAGTGGTCTAGCCGAGCAGTTCTTC,CASSRASGLAEQFF
TRBV2,TRBD1,NA,TRBJ2-1,TGTGCCAGCAGTAACCGGGACAGCCTCTACAATGAGCAGTTCTTC,CASSNRDSLYNEQFF
TRBV29-1,TRBD2,NA,TRBJ2-5,TGCAGCGTTGAAGGGATAGCGGGGTTCCAAGAGACCCAGTACTTC,CSVEGIAGFQETQYF
TRBV4-2,NA,few,TRBJ1-1,TGTGCCAGCAGCCAAGATTTCGGCAGGGTGAACACTGAAGCTTTCTTT,CASSQDFGRVNTEAFF
TRBV7-2,NA,once,TRBJ2-2,TGTGCCAGCAGCCAAGGGGTCACGTACACCGGGGAGCTGTTTTTT,CASSQGVTYTGELFF
TRBV5-4,NA,few,TRBJ2-7,TGTGCCAGCACCCCGTCGGGGGGCTCCGAGCAGTACTTC,CASTPSGGSEQYF
TRBV11-3,NA,NA,TRBJ2-3,TGTGCCAGCAGCTCGGCGAGGGAGGCAGATACGCAGTATTTT,CASSSAREADTQYF
TRBV28,NA,NA,TRBJ2-7,TGTGCCAGCAGTCAGAGGGCCAGGCCCTACGAGCAGTACTTC,CASSQRARPYEQYF
TRBV25-1,NA,NA,TRBJ2-2,TGTGCCAGCTGCTCGGGGGTCGGGGAGCTGTTTTTT,CASCSGVGELFF
TRBV7-8,TRBD2,once,TRBJ2-1,TGTGCCAGCAGCTTAGTGAGGACTAGCGACTCCTACAATGAGCAGTTCTTC,CASSLVRTSDSYNEQFF
TRBV10-2,NA,NA,TRBJ2-7,TGCGCCAGCAGGATAAGCGGACGATCCTACGAGCAGTACTTC,CASRISGRSYEQYF
TRBV7-3,NA,NA,TRBJ2-7,TGTGCCAGCAGCTTGAAGCCAGGGCCATACGAGCAGTACTTC,CASSLKPGPYEQYF
TRBV9,TRBD2,few,TRBJ2-1,TGTGCCAGCAGCGTTAGCGGGGTAACCTACAATGAGCAGTTCTTC,CASSVSGVTYNEQFF
TRBV29-1,NA,NA,TRBJ2-3,TGCAGCGTGGCTCTAGCGACTGCCACAGATACGCAGTATTTT,CSVALATATDTQYF
TRBV27,NA,NA,TRBJ1-5,TGTGCCAGCAGTCCTGCCAGGTGGAATAGCAATCAGCCCCAGCATTTT,CASSPARWNSNQPQHF
TRBV9,NA,few,TRBJ2-1,TGTGCCAGCAGCGTCGGGGTTTGGAATGAGCAGTTCTTC,CASSVGVWNEQFF
TRBV6-1,TRBD1,NA,TRBJ1-1,TGTGCCAGCAGTGTTGGGACAGGGTCCACTGAAGCTTTCTTT,CASSVGTGSTEAFF
TRBV11-2,TRBD1,NA,TRBJ1-2,TGTGCCAGCAGCTTGGACAGGGCAGGCGGCTACACCTTC,CASSLDRAGGYTF
TRBV9,TRBD2,NA,TRBJ2-1,TGTGCCAGCAGCGCCAAGAGCGGGAGCTCCTACAATGAGCAGTTCTTC,CASSAKSGSSYNEQFF
TRBV9,NA,NA,TRBJ1-4,TGTGCCAGCAGCGTCTGGGGGCGCACTAATGAAAAACTGTTTTTT,CASSVWGRTNEKLFF
TRBV6-1,NA,NA,TRBJ2-3,TGTGCCAGCCGGACATACCACACAGATACGCAGTATTTT,CASRTYHTDTQYF
TRBV6-1,NA,once,TRBJ1-2,TGTGCCAGCTTATGGAGCGGGATGGGTTTTCGCTACACCTTC,CASLWSGMGFRYTF
TRBV6-5,TRBD2,NA,TRBJ2-5,TGTGCCAGCAGCCTAGCGGGGGGGGAGACCCAGTACTTC,CASSLAGGETQYF
TRBV7-2,NA,NA,TRBJ2-3,TGTGCCAGCAGCTTAGACTACCCCACAGATACGCAGTATTTT,CASSLDYPTDTQYF
TRBV6-5,NA,few,TRBJ1-3,TGTGCCAGCAAAGACAGCAGCTCTGGAAACACCATATATTTT,CASKDSSSGNTIYF
TRBV5-1,NA,NA,TRBJ1-1,TGCGCCAGCAGCTTGGACAGTGAAGCTTTCTTT,CASSLDSEAFF
TRBV28,TRBD2,NA,TRBJ2-6,TGTGCCAGCAGCCCACTAGCGGGAGGGCCAGGGGCCAACGTCCTGACTTTC,CASSPLAGGPGANVLTF
TRBV7-9,NA,NA,TRBJ2-1,TGTGCCAGCAGCCAACAGGGAGACGAGCAGTTCTTC,CASSQQGDEQFF
TRBV7-2,TRBD1,NA,TRBJ2-3,TGTGCCAGCAGCCCTGGGACAGGGGGCACAGATACGCAGTATTTT,CASSPGTGGTDTQYF
TRBV14,TRBD2,NA,TRBJ2-2,TGTGCCAGCAGCCAACAATTAATAGCGGGAGAGAGCACCGGGGAGCTGTTTTTT,CASSQQLIAGESTGELFF
TRBV10-2,NA,NA,TRBJ2-7,TGCGCCAGCAGTGATAGTCCAGGGCTAAACTACGAGCAGTACTTC,CASSDSPGLNYEQYF
TRBV11-2,TRBD2,NA,TRBJ2-3,TGTGCCAGCAGCTTAACGGGGGGGAGGACAGATACGCAGTATTTT,CASSLTGGRTDTQYF
TRBV4-1,TRBD1,NA,TRBJ1-2,TGCGCCAGCAGCCAACCTCGGACAGGCCTTAACTATGGCTACACCTTC,CASSQPRTGLNYGYTF
TRBV5-1,NA,NA,TRBJ1-1,TGCGCCAGCAGCTTGGATGGGACAAAAAGAACTGAAGCTTTCTTT,CASSLDGTKRTEAFF
TRBV5-8,NA,once,TRBJ1-4,TGTGCCAGCAGCTTGGGGCAGGGGATGTCTAATGAAAAACTGTTTTTT,CASSLGQGMSNEKLFF
TRBV28,TRBD2,few,TRBJ2-2,TGTGCCAGCAGTCCCCTGCGGGGGGCCGATCACACCGGGGAGCTGTTTTTT,CASSPLRGADHTGELFF
TRBV28,TRBD1,NA,TRBJ1-2,TGTGCCAGCAGGACAGGGGCCGGCCGTGGGGGGCTGTCGGACTATGGCTACACCTTC,CASRTGAGRGGLSDYGYTF
TRBV7-2,NA,few,TRBJ2-7,TGTGCCAGCAGCTTAGAGAGCGAGCAGTACTTC,CASSLESEQYF
TRBV30,NA,few,TRBJ2-5,TGTGCCTGGAAAGGCCCCGGGGGGACCCAGTACTTC,CAWKGPGGTQYF
TRBV4-1,TRBD1,NA,TRBJ2-3,TGCGCCAGCAGCCCCCGGGACAGGGAGATTACGCAGTATTTT,CASSPRDREITQYF
TRBV18,NA,NA,TRBJ1-1,TGTGCCAGCTCACTGGGGGCGGAGGACACTGAAGCTTTCTTT,CASSLGAEDTEAFF
TRBV6-5,NA,NA,TRBJ1-1,TGTGGTTCTCGGGAGGGAATTGGGACTGAAGCTTTCTTT,CGSREGIGTEAFF
TRBV19,NA,NA,TRBJ1-1,TGTGCCAGTAGTATTGGGGGGGGACTATATCCCACTGAAGCTTTCTTT,CASSIGGGLYPTEAFF
TRBV28,TRBD1,NA,TRBJ1-4,TGTGCCAGCAACCCGGACAGGGTGGAAGAAAAACTGTTTTTT,CASNPDRVEEKLFF
TRBV2,NA,NA,TRBJ2-3,TGTGCCAGCAGAACGACAGAAACAGATACGCAGTATTTT,CASRTTETDTQYF